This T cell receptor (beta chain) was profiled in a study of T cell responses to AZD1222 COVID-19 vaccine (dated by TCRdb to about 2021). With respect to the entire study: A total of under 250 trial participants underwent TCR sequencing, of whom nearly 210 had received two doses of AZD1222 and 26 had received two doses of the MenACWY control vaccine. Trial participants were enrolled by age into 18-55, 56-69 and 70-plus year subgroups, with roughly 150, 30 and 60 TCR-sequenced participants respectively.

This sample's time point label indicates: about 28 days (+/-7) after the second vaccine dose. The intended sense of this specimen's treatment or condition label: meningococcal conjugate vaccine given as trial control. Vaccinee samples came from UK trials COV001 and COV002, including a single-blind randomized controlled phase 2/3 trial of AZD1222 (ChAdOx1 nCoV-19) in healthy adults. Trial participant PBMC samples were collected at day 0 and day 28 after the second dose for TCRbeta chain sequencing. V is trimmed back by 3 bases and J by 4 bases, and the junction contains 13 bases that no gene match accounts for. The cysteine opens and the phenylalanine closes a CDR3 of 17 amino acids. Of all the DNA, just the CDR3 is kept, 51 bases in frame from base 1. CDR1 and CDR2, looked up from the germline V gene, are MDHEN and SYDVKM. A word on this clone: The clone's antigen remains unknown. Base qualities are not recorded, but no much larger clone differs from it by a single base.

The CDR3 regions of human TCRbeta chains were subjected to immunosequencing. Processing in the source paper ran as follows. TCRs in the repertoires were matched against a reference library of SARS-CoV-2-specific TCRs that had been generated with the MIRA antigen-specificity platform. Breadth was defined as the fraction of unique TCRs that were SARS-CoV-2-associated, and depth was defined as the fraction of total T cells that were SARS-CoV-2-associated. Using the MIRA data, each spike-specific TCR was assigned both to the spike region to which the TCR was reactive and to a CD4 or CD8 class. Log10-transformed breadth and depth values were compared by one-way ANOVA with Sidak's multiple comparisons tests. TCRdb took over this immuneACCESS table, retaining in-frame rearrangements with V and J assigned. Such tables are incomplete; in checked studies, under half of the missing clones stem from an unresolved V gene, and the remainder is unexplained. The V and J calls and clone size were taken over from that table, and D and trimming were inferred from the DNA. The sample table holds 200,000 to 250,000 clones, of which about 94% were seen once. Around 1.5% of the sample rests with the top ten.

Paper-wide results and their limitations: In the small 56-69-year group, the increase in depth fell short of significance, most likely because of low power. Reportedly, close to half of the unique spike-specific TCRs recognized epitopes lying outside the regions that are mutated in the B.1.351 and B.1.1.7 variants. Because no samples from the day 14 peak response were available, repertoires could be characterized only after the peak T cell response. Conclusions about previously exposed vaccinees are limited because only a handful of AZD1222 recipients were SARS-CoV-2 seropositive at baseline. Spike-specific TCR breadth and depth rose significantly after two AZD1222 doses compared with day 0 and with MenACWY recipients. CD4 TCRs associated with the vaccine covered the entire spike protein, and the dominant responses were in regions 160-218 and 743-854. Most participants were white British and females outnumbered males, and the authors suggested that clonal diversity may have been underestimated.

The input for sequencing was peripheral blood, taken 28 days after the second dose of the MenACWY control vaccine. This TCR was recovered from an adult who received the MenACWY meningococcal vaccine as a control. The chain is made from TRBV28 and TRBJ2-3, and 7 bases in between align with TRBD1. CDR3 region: CASSFSPGQRAADTQYF. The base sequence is TGTGCCAGCAGTTTTAGCCCGGGACAGCGTGCCGCAGATACGCAGTATTTT.